These T cell receptor beta chains were read from a single sample in a study of T cell responses to AZD1222 COVID-19 vaccine. Assay: immunoSEQ multiplex PCR; the TCRdb copy retains only in-frame clones and omits some. The sample yields 45,000 to 65,000 clones, about 90% seen once. The sample here was peripheral blood, taken on day 0 of AZD1222 vaccination. These receptor sequences come from an adult in good health. CDR3s include the opening cysteine and the closing phenylalanine or tryptophan. D genes are given only for firm matches. The size field is filled for only some rows; it gives once, few, many or a size class.

clone_size d_call j_call v_call cdr3_nt cdr3_aa
NA NA TRBJ1-6 TRBV21-1 TGTGCCAGCAGCGGGGGACCACTTCTTTCCTATAATTCACCCCTCCACTTT CASSGGPLLSYNSPLHF
once TRBD1 TRBJ1-2 TRBV6-5 TGTGCCAGCAGTACCCGACAGGGACACTATGGCTACACCTTC CASSTRQGHYGYTF
NA NA TRBJ1-6 TRBV7-2 TGTGCCAGCAGCTTGAGGCAAGTCTACAATGTTGGATCACCCCTCCACTTT CASSLRQVYNVGSPLHF
NA TRBD2 TRBJ2-7 TRBV10-2 TGCGCCAGCAGTGAGTCGGGAGGGGCCTACGAGCAGTACTTC CASSESGGAYEQYF
NA TRBD2 TRBJ2-1 TRBV15 TGTGCCACCAGCAGTAATAGCGGGGGAAACTACAATGAGCAGTTCTTC CATSSNSGGNYNEQFF
NA NA TRBJ2-6 TRBV18 TGTGCCAGCTCATCCCAGTGGGGGGCCAACGTCCTGACTTTC CASSSQWGANVLTF
NA NA TRBJ1-3 TRBV3-1/TRBV3-2 TGTGCCAGCAGCCAAGAACGCGCCAGCCGCTCTGGAAACACCATATATTTT CASSQERASRSGNTIYF
NA TRBD1 TRBJ1-5 TRBV6-5 TGTGCCAGCAGTTCGGACAGGGACAAGCCCCAGCATTTT CASSSDRDKPQHF
NA NA TRBJ1-2 TRBV4-3 TGCGCCAGCAGCCGGGTAGACGGAAGCGTCGGAGGCTACACCTTC CASSRVDGSVGGYTF
NA TRBD2 TRBJ2-1 TRBV2 TGTGCCAGCAGTGTAAGCGGGAGCGTCCCCTACAATGAGCAGTTCTTC CASSVSGSVPYNEQFF
NA NA TRBJ1-2 TRBV30 TGTGCCTGGAGTGTACATCAAGGAAGTGGCTACACCTTC CAWSVHQGSGYTF
NA NA TRBJ2-2 TRBV19 TGTGCCAGTAGTCGTCAGACAAGCTCCGGGGAGCTGTTTTTT CASSRQTSSGELFF
NA TRBD1 TRBJ1-2 TRBV25-1 TGTGCCAGCAGTGCACCGGGACAGTTCTATGGCTACACCTTC CASSAPGQFYGYTF
NA NA TRBJ2-2 TRBV4-3 TGCGCCAGCAGCCGTATTCCGAACACCGGGGAGCTGTTTTTT CASSRIPNTGELFF
NA TRBD2 TRBJ2-1 TRBV24-1 TGTGCCACCAGTGACCCCGCAGCAGCGGGAAATGAGCAGTTCTTC CATSDPAAAGNEQFF
NA TRBD1 TRBJ2-5 TRBV18 TGTGCCAGCTCACCGACAGGGTTGGAGACCCAGTACTTC CASSPTGLETQYF
NA TRBD2 TRBJ2-5 TRBV6-2/TRBV6-3 TGTGCCAGCAGTCCGACGGGAGGGCTCGGAGAGACCCAGTACTTC CASSPTGGLGETQYF
NA NA TRBJ1-6 TRBV12-3/TRBV12-4 TGTGCCAGCAGAGAGGACAGTAATTCACCCCTCCACTTT CASREDSNSPLHF
NA NA TRBJ2-1 TRBV14 TGTGCCAGCAGCCAGGAATGGGGCTTGGTCAATGAGCAGTTCTTC CASSQEWGLVNEQFF